This TCR beta chain stems from a study of T cell changes during pregnancy in multiple sclerosis. V shed 6 bases and J shed 0 bases, with 6 bases lying between them. Per the germline V gene, CDR1 is SNHLY and CDR2 is FYNNEI. There are 13 residues in the CDR3. Profiling relied on immunoSEQ multiplex PCR, and the TCRdb table lists in-frame clones only, not all of them. The sample consists of roughly 100,000 clones, about 90% of them appearing once. The chain is built from TRBV2 and TRBJ1-5; D is undetermined. The starting material was peripheral blood, obtained after pregnancy. This clonotype was obtained from a female donor with multiple sclerosis, enrolled in a pregnancy study. The CDR3 sequence: CASSAGSNQPQHF. CDR3 sequence (DNA): TGTGCCAGCAGCGCCGGTAGCAATCAGCCCCAGCATTTT.